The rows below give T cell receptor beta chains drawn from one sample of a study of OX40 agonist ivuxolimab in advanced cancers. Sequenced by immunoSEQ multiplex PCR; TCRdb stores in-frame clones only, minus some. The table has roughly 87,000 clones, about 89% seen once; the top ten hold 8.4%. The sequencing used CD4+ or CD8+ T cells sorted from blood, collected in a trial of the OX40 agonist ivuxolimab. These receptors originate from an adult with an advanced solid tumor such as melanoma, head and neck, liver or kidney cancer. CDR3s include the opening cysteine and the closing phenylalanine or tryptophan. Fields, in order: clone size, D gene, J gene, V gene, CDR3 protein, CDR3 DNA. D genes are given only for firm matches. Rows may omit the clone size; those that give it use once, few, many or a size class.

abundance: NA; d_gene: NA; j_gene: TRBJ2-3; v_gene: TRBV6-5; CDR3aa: CASSYFAGGTDTQYF; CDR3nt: TGTGCCAGCAGTTATTTCGCAGGGGGGACAGATACGCAGTATTTT
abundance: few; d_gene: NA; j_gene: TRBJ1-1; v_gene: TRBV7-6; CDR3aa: CASAEGTEAFF; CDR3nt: TGTGCCAGCGCGGAAGGCACTGAAGCTTTCTTT
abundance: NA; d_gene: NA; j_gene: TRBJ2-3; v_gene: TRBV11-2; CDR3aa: CASSLVRDTQYF; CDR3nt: TGTGCCAGCAGCTTAGTAAGGGATACGCAGTATTTT
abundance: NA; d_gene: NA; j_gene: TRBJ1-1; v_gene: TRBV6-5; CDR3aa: CASSYSLAGDTEAFF; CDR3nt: TGTGCCAGCAGTTACTCCCTGGCAGGGGACACTGAAGCTTTCTTT
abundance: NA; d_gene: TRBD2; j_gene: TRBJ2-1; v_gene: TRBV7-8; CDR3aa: CASIRGLALNEQFF; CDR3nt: TGTGCCAGCATCCGGGGACTAGCGCTCAATGAGCAGTTCTTC
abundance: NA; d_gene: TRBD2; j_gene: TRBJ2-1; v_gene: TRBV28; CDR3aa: CASSLYLAGEDEQFF; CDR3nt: TGTGCCAGCAGTTTATACCTAGCGGGGGAGGATGAGCAGTTCTTC
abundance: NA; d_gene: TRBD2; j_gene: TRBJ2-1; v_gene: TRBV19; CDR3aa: CANRLGGYNEQFF; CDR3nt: TGTGCCAACCGCCTGGGAGGGTACAATGAGCAGTTCTTC
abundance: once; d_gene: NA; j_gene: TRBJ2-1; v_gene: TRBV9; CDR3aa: CASSPPRGTEQFF; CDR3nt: TGTGCCAGCAGCCCCCCCAGGGGAACTGAGCAGTTCTTC
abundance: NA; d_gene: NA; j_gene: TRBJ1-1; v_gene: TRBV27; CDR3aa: CASSLWGSTEAFF; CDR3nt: TGTGCCAGCAGTTTATGGGGATCGACTGAAGCTTTCTTT
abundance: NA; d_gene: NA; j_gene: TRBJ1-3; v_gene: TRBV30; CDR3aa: CAWRPDGSGNTIYF; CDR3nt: TGTGCCTGGAGACCGGACGGCTCTGGAAACACCATATATTTT
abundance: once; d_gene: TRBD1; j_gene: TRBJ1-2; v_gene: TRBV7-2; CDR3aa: CASSKGQGALGYTF; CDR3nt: TGTGCCAGCAGCAAAGGACAGGGGGCGCTTGGCTACACCTTC
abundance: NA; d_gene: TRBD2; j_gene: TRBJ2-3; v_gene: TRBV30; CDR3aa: CAWSENGGADTQYF; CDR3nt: TGTGCCTGGAGTGAAAACGGGGGGGCGGATACGCAGTATTTT
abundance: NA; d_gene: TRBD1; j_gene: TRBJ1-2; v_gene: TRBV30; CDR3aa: CAWTGQVFFNYGYTF; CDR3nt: TGTGCCTGGACCGGACAGGTTTTCTTTAACTATGGCTACACCTTC
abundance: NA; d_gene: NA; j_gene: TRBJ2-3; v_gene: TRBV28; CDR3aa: CASSLTGSTDTQYF; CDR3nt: TGTGCCAGCAGTTTGACGGGGAGCACAGATACGCAGTATTTT
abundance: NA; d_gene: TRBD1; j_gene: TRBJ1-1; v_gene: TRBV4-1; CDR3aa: CASSRTGGEYTEAFF; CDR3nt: TGCGCCAGCAGCCGAACAGGGGGTGAGTACACTGAAGCTTTCTTT
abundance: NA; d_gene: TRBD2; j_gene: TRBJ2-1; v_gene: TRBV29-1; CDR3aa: CSVERLADRANEQFF; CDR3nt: TGCAGCGTTGAGCGCCTAGCGGACCGGGCCAATGAGCAGTTCTTC
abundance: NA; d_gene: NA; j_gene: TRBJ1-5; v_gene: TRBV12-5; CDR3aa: CASGTGFNQPQHF; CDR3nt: TGTGCTAGTGGAACAGGGTTCAATCAGCCCCAGCATTTT
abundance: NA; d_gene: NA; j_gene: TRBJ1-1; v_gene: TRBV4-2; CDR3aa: CASSQDLGGTGRITEAFF; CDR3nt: TGTGCCAGCAGCCAAGATTTGGGTGGAACAGGGCGGATCACTGAAGCTTTCTTT
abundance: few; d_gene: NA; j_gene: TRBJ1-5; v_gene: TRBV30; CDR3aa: CAWSVRGNNQPQHF; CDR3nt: TGTGCCTGGAGTGTGAGGGGGAACAATCAGCCCCAGCATTTT
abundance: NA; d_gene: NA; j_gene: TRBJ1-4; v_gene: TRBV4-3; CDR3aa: CASSQDTATLTNEKLFF; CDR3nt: TGCGCCAGCAGCCAAGATACGGCCACTTTAACTAATGAAAAACTGTTTTTT
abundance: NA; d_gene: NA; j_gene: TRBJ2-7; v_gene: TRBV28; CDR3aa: CASSGVSYEQYF; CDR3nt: TGTGCCAGCAGTGGGGTTTCCTACGAGCAGTACTTC
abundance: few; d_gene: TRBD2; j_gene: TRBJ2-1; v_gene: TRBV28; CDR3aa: CASRAGLAGVNEQFF; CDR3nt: TGTGCCAGCAGGGCGGGACTAGCGGGGGTCAATGAGCAGTTCTTC
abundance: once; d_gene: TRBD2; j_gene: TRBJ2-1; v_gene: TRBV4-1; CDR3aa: CASSLRWSGGAGNEQFF; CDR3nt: TGCGCCAGCAGCCTGCGTTGGAGCGGGGGGGCGGGCAATGAGCAGTTCTTC
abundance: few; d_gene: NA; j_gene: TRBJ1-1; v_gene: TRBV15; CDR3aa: CATSRGPGITEAFF; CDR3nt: TGTGCCACCAGCAGAGGACCTGGGATCACTGAAGCTTTCTTT
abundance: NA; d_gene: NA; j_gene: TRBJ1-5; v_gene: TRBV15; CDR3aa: CATSRGLSNQPQHF; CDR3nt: TGTGCCACCAGCAGGGGCTTAAGCAACCAGCCCCAGCATTTT
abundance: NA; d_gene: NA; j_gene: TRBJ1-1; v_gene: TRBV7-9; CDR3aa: CASSLSGKDTEAFF; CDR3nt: TGTGCCAGCAGCTTATCCGGGAAGGACACTGAAGCTTTCTTT
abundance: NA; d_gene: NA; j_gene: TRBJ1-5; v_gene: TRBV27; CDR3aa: CASSLWPGDPNQPQHF; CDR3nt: TGTGCCAGCAGTTTATGGCCGGGAGACCCAAATCAGCCCCAGCATTTT
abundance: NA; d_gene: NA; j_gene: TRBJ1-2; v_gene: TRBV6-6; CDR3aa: CASSYVGANYGYTF; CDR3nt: TGTGCCAGCAGTTACGTGGGGGCTAACTATGGCTACACCTTC
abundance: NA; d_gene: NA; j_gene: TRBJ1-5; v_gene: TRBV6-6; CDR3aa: CASTLTEVGNQPQHF; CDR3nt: TGTGCCAGCACCCTGACCGAGGTTGGCAATCAGCCCCAGCATTTT
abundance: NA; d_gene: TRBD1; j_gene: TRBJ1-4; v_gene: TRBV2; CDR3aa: CASSDPNDRGRREKLFF; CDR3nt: TGTGCCAGCAGTGACCCAAATGACAGGGGGCGCCGAGAAAAACTGTTTTTT
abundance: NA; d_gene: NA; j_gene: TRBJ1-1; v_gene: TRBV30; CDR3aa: CAWSAPEGASEAFF; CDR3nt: TGTGCCTGGAGTGCCCCAGAAGGGGCCAGTGAAGCTTTCTTT
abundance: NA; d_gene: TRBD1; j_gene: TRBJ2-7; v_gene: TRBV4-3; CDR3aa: CASSQWTGPGEQYF; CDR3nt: TGCGCCAGCAGCCAATGGACAGGGCCTGGCGAGCAGTACTTC
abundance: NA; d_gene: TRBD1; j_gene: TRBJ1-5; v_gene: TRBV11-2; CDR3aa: CASSFRGNQPQHF; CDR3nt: TGTGCCAGCAGCTTCAGGGGGAATCAGCCCCAGCATTTT
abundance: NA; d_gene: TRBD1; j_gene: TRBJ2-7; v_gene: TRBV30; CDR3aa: CAWNPQGYEQYF; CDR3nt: TGTGCCTGGAACCCACAGGGGTACGAGCAGTACTTC
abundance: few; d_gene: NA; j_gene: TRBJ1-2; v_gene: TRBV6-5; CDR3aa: CASSSGDFYGYTF; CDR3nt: TGTGCCAGCAGTTCAGGTGATTTCTATGGCTACACCTTC
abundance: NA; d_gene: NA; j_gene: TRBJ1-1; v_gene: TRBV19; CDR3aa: CASRGLGPEAFF; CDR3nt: TGTGCCAGTAGGGGACTGGGGCCTGAAGCTTTCTTT
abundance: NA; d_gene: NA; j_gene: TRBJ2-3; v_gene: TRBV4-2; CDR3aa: CASSQPRDSTDTQYF; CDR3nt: TGTGCCAGCAGCCAACCCCGGGACAGCACAGATACGCAGTATTTT
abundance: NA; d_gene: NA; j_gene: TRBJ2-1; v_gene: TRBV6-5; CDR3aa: CASSYESGGGEQFF; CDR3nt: TGTGCCAGCAGTTACGAGTCAGGTGGAGGTGAGCAGTTCTTC
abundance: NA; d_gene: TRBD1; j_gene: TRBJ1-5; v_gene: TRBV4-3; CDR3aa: CASSQDRGVDQPQHF; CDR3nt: TGCGCCAGCAGCCAAGACAGGGGGGTTGATCAGCCCCAGCATTTT
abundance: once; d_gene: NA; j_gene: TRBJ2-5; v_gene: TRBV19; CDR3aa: CARGPQAETQYF; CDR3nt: TGTGCCAGAGGCCCCCAGGCGGAGACCCAGTACTTC
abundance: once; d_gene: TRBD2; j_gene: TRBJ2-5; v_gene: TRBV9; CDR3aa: CASSVGGTSETQYF; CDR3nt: TGTGCCAGCAGCGTAGGAGGGACTAGTGAGACCCAGTACTTC
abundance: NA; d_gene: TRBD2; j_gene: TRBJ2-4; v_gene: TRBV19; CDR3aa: CASSISVYGGRVGAKNIQYF; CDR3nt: TGTGCCAGTAGTATAAGTGTCTACGGCGGGAGGGTCGGGGCCAAAAACATTCAGTACTTC
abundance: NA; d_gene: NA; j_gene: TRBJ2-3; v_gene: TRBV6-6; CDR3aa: CASSYSGTDTQYF; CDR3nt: TGTGCCAGCAGTTACTCGGGGACAGATACGCAGTATTTT
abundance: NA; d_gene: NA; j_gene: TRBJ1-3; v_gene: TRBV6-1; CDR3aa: CASKILLLSGNTIYF; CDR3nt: TGTGCCAGCAAAATCCTACTTCTCTCTGGAAACACCATATATTTT
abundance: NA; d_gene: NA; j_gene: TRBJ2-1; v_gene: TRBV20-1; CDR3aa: CSASWGEQFF; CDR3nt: TGCAGTGCTAGCTGGGGGGAGCAGTTCTTC
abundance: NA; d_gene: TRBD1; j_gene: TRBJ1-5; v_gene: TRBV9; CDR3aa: CASSESGTGGEPQHF; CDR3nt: TGTGCCAGCAGCGAATCCGGGACAGGGGGTGAGCCCCAGCATTTT
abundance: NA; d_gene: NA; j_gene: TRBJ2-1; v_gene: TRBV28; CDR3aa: CASSTPGDYNEQFF; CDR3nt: TGTGCCAGCAGCACCCCAGGGGACTACAATGAGCAGTTCTTC
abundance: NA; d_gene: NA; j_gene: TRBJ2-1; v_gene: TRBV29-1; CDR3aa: CSVEGGGPYNEQFF; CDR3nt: TGCAGCGTTGAAGGAGGGGGGCCCTACAATGAGCAGTTCTTC